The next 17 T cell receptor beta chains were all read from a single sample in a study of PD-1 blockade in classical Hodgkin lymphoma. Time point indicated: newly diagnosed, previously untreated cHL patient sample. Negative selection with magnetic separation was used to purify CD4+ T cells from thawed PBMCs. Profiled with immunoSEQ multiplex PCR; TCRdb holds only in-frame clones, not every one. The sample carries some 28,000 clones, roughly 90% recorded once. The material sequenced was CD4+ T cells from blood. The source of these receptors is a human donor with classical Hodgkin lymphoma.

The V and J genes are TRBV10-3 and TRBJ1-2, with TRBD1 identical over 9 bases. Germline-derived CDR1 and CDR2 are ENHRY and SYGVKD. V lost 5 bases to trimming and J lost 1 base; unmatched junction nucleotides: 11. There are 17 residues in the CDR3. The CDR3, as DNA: TGTGCCATCAGTACCACACAGGGGGCAAATATTAACTATGGCTACACCTTC. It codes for CAISTTQGANINYGYTF.

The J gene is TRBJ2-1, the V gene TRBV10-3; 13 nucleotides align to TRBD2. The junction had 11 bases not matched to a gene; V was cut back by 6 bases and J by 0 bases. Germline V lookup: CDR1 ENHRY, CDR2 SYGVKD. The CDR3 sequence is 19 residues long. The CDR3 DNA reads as TGTGCCATCAGCCCGGGACTAGCGGGGTCTGGGTCCTCCTACAATGAGCAGTTCTTC. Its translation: CAISPGLAGSGSSYNEQFF.

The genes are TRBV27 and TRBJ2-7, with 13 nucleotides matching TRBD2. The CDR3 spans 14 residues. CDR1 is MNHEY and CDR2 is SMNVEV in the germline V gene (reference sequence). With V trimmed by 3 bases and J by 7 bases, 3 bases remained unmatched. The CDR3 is CASSLTSGRREQYF. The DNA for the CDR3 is TGTGCCAGCAGTTTGACTAGCGGGAGGAGGGAGCAGTACTTC.

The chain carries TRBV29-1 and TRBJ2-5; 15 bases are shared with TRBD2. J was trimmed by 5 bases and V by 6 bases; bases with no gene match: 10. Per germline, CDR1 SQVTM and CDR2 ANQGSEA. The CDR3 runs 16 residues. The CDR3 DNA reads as TGCAGCGTCTCCGGGACTAGCGGGAGGAGCCCGGAGACCCAGTACTTC. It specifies CSVSGTSGRSPETQYF.

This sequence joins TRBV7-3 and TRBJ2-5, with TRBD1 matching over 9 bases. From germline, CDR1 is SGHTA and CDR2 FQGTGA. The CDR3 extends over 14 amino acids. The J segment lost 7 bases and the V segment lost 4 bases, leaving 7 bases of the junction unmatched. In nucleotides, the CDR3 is TGTGCCAGCAGCTCGCTGGACAGGGGCGGGACCCAGTACTTC. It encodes CASSSLDRGGTQYF.

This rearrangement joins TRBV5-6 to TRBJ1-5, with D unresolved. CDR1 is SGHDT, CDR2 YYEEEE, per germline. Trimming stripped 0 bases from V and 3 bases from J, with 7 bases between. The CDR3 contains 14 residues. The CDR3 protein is CASSLGSVNQPQHF. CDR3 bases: TGTGCCAGCAGCTTGGGGTCCGTCAATCAGCCCCAGCATTTT.

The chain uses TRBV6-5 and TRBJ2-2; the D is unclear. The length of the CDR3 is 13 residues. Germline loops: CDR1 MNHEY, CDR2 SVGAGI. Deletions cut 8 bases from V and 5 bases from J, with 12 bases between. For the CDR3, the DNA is TGTGCCAGCGTTGAAGATGGGACCGGGGAGCTGTTTTTT. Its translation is CASVEDGTGELFF.

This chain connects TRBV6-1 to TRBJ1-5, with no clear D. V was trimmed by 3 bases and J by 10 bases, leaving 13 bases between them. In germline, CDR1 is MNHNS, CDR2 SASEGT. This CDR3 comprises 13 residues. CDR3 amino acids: CASSDHTDFPQHF. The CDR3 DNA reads TGTGCCAGCAGTGATCACACGGATTTTCCCCAGCATTTT.

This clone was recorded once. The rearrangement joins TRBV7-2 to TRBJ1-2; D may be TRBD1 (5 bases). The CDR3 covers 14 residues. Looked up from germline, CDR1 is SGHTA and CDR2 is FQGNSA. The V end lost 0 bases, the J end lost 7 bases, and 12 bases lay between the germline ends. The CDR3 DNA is TGTGCCAGCAGCTTAGCGACGGGGGAAGGTGGCTACACCTTC. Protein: CASSLATGEGGYTF.

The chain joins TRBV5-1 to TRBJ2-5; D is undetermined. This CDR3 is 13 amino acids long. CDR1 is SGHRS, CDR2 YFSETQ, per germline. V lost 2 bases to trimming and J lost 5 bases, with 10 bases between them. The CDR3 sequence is CASSLWRSETQYF. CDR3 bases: TGCGCCAGCAGCTTATGGCGTAGTGAGACCCAGTACTTC.

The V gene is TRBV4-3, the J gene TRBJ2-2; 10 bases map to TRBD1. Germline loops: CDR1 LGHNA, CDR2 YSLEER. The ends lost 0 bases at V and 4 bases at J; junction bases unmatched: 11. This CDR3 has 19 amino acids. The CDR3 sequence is CASSQDRALGQGSTGELFF. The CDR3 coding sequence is TGCGCCAGCAGCCAAGATCGGGCTTTGGGACAGGGGTCCACCGGGGAGCTGTTTTTT.

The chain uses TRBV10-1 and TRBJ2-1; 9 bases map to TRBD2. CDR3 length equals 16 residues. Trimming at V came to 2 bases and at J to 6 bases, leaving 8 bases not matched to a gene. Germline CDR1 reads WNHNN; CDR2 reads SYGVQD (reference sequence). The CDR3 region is CASSEVGLAGPNEQFF. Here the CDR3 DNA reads TGCGCCAGCAGTGAGGTAGGGCTAGCGGGACCCAATGAGCAGTTCTTC.

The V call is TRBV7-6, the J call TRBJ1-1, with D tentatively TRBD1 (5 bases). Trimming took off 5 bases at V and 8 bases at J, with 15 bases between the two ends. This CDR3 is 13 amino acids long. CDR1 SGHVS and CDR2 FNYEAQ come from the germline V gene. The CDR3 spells CASSASPHREAFF. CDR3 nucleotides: TGTGCCAGCAGCGCATCCCCTCACAGGGAAGCTTTCTTT.

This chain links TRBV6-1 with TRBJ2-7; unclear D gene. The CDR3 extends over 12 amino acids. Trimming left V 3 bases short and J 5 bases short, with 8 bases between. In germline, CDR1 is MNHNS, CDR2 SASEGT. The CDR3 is CASSDRWDEQYF. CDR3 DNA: TGTGCCAGCAGTGATAGGTGGGACGAGCAGTACTTC.

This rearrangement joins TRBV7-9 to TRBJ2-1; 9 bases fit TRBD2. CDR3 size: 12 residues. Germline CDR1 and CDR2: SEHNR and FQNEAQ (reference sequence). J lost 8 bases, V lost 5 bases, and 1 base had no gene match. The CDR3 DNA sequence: TGTGCCAGCAGCCCTAGCGGGGATGAGCAGTTCTTC. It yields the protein CASSPSGDEQFF.

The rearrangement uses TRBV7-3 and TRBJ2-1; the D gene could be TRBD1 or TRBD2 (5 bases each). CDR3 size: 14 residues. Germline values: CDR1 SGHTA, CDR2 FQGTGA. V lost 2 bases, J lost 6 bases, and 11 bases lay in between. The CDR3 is CASSLRAGSNEQFF. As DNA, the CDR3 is TGTGCCAGCAGCTTACGGGCAGGGAGCAATGAGCAGTTCTTC. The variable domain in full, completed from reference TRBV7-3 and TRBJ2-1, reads GAGVSQTPSNKVTEKGKYVELRCDPISGHTALYWYRQSLGQGPEFLIYFQGTGAADDSGLPNDRFFAVRPEGSVSTLKIQRTERGDSAVYLCASSLRAGSNEQFFGPGTRLTVL.

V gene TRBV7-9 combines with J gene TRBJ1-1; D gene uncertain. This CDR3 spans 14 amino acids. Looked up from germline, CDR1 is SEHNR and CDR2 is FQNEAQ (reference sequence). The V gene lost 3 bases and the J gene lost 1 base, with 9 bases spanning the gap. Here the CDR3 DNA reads TGTGCCAGCAGCTTGGCAGAGCCGAACACTGAAGCTTTCTTT. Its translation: CASSLAEPNTEAFF.